Listed here are 22 T cell receptor beta chains from one sample, sequenced in a study of technical replicates of blood from a handful of donors. Assay: immunoSEQ multiplex PCR; the TCRdb copy retains only in-frame clones and omits some. The table has about 79,000 clones, more than 85% seen once. The source material was T cells isolated from PBMCs. Receptors were obtained from a human donor in good health. Some clones in this sample may be carry-over from other donors' samples.

CDR3 amino acids: CAWSGEGTGSTNTGELFF. Written as DNA, the CDR3 is TGTGCCTGGAGTGGAGAGGGGACAGGGTCAACGAACACCGGGGAGCTGTTTTTT. The chain is built from TRBV30 and TRBJ2-2, with 9 bases lining up with TRBD1. Germline lookup yields CDR1 GTSNPN and CDR2 SVGIG (reference sequence). The CDR3 is 18 residues long. V was pared by 1 base and J by 0 bases, with 9 bases of the junction left unmatched.

V and J are TRBV6-5 and TRBJ2-1; a weak D match, TRBD1 (5 bases). This CDR3 contains 13 residues. Trimming stripped 6 bases from V and 7 bases from J, with 13 bases between. In germline, CDR1 is MNHEY, CDR2 SVGAGI. This CDR3 is CASRSDMGNEQFF. The CDR3 nucleotides read TGTGCCAGCAGGTCGGACATGGGGAATGAGCAGTTCTTC.

The J gene is TRBJ2-3, the V gene TRBV5-1; 11 positions match TRBD2. V trimming: 0 bases; J trimming: 3 bases; junction bases outside the gene matches: 3. Germline assignment: CDR1 SGHRS and CDR2 YFSETQ. CDR3 size: 16 residues. This CDR3 reads CASSLASSGRTDTQYF. The DNA of the CDR3 is TGCGCCAGCAGCTTGGCCTCTAGCGGGAGGACAGATACGCAGTATTTT.

The chain carries TRBV4-2 and TRBJ1-3; maybe TRBD1 (6 bases). Germline V gene lookup returns CDR1 LGHNA and CDR2 YNFKEQ. V was shortened by 1 base and J by 8 bases, with 12 bases between the two germline ends. CDR3 size: 14 residues. Here the CDR3 reads CASSQAREGDTIYF. CDR3 nucleotide sequence: TGTGCCAGCAGCCAAGCCAGGGAGGGGGACACCATATATTTT.

The chain combines TRBV29-1 with TRBJ2-7; 13 nucleotides agree with TRBD2. J gave up 8 bases and V 4 bases, and 5 bases lay outside the gene matches. The germline V gene has CDR1 SQVTM and CDR2 ANQGSEA. The CDR3 extends over 13 amino acids. CDR3 DNA: TGCAGCGTTGGGGGACTAGCGGGAAGCCAGCAGTACTTC. It is translated as CSVGGLAGSQQYF.

V gene TRBV7-2 combines with J gene TRBJ2-3, with no clear D. The V and J ends lost 4 bases and 5 bases respectively, with 10 bases between them. CDR1 is SGHTA and CDR2 is FQGNSA in the germline V gene. This CDR3 contains 13 residues. Here the CDR3 DNA reads TGTGCCAGCAGCTCCCCTCTAGAAGATACGCAGTATTTT. Its translation is CASSSPLEDTQYF.

The chain couples TRBV7-6 to TRBJ1-2, with no clear D. This CDR3 spans 13 amino acids. Trimming removed 4 bases from V and 1 base from J, with 7 bases in between. Per germline, CDR1 SGHVS and CDR2 FNYEAQ. CDR3 residues: CASSSENNYGYTF. The DNA for the CDR3 is TGTGCCAGCAGCTCGGAGAATAACTATGGCTACACCTTC.

The chain has TRBV9 and TRBJ2-3, with D possibly TRBD1 on 5 matching bases. The CDR3 runs to 14 residues. The V and J ends lost 2 bases and 3 bases respectively, with 10 bases between them. Per the germline V gene, CDR1 is SGDLS and CDR2 is YYNGEE. The CDR3 sequence is CASSVEGVTDTQYF. In DNA, the CDR3 is TGTGCCAGCAGCGTTGAAGGGGTGACAGATACGCAGTATTTT.

The chain uses TRBV11-2 and TRBJ1-2; no firm D call. Germline V gene data show CDR1 as SGHAT and CDR2 as FQNNGV. The CDR3 sequence is 16 residues long. V was clipped by 4 bases and J by 0 bases, with 15 bases between them. CDR3 amino acids: CASSSARSGANYGYTF. The CDR3 DNA follows: TGTGCCAGCAGCTCCGCCCGGAGCGGTGCTAACTATGGCTACACCTTC.

This chain links TRBV29-1 with TRBJ2-1; the match to TRBD2 covers 14 bases. V was pared by 8 bases and J by 8 bases, with 5 bases of the junction left unmatched. This CDR3 comprises 13 residues. Per germline, CDR1 SQVTM and CDR2 ANQGSEA. CDR3 DNA sequence: TGCAGCTTTATGACTAGCGGGAGGGATGAGCAGTTCTTC. Translating gives CSFMTSGRDEQFF.

V and J are TRBV5-1 and TRBJ2-1, with 8 bases that match TRBD2. CDR3 length: 16 amino acids. Losses at the gene ends were 6 bases for V and 3 bases for J; bases not matched to a gene: 11. CDR1 is SGHRS, CDR2 YFSETQ, per germline. The CDR3 loop is CASNLAGLVRYNEQFF. The CDR3 DNA follows: TGCGCCAGCAACTTAGCGGGACTTGTCCGCTACAATGAGCAGTTCTTC.

The chain uses TRBV11-2 and TRBJ1-1; D is ambiguous. V dropped 0 bases and J dropped 1 base, with 6 bases sitting between them. This CDR3 region has 14 residues. CDR1 is SGHAT and CDR2 is FQNNGV in the germline V gene. CDR3 DNA sequence: TGTGCCAGCAGCTTAGAGGGCAGGAACACTGAAGCTTTCTTT. Translation gives CASSLEGRNTEAFF.

The CDR3 sequence is CASSAATGTGYYEQYF. For the CDR3, the DNA is TGTGCCAGCAGCGCAGCGACCGGGACAGGGTACTACGAGCAGTACTTC. The V gene is TRBV7-6, the J gene TRBJ2-7; TRBD1 matches at 9 bases. J lost 3 bases, V lost 5 bases, and 11 bases had no gene match. CDR1 is SGHVS, CDR2 FNYEAQ, per germline. CDR3 length: 16 residues.

The chain is built from TRBV2 and TRBJ2-3, with TRBD1 matching over 9 bases. This CDR3 comprises 15 residues. J gave up 3 bases and V 4 bases, and 5 bases lay outside the gene matches. CDR1 is SNHLY, CDR2 FYNNEI, per germline. The CDR3 loop reads CASSAGQGRTDTQYF. The DNA of the CDR3 is TGTGCCAGCAGTGCCGGACAGGGGAGAACAGATACGCAGTATTTT.

The gene calls are TRBV18 and TRBJ2-1; 8 bases line up with TRBD2. There are 13 residues in the CDR3. V shed 10 bases and J 7 bases; nucleotides not matched to a gene: 9. Germline lookup yields CDR1 KGHSH and CDR2 LQKENI. DNA for the CDR3: TGTGCCACCGGGACTAGAGGGGGGAATGAGCAGTTCTTC. It specifies CATGTRGGNEQFF.

This clone was detected only once. The chain carries TRBV7-2 and TRBJ2-1, with 9 bases that match TRBD2. CDR1 is SGHTA, CDR2 FQGNSA, per germline. J was trimmed by 5 bases and V by 5 bases; bases with no gene match: 19. CDR3 length: 19 residues. The CDR3 sequence is CASSPHGLAGSPIHNEQFF. CDR3 DNA: TGTGCCAGCAGCCCACACGGGCTAGCGGGATCACCCATCCACAATGAGCAGTTCTTC.

The V call is TRBV7-3, the J call TRBJ2-1, with 8 bases fitting TRBD2. With V trimmed by 1 base and J by 7 bases, 12 bases remained unmatched. The length of the CDR3 is 17 residues. Germline V gives CDR1 SGHTA, CDR2 FQGTGA. The chain's CDR3 is CASSLSNREGLENEQFF. CDR3 DNA sequence: TGTGCCAGCAGCTTAAGTAACCGGGAGGGCCTGGAGAATGAGCAGTTCTTC.

This clone was recorded only once. This chain uses TRBV29-1 with TRBJ1-3, with 7 bases that match TRBD1. Trimming took 6 bases from V and 1 from J; bases not matched to a gene: 0. Germline V gene data show CDR1 as SQVTM and CDR2 as ANQGSEA. This CDR3 is 12 amino acids long. The CDR3 here is CSVRGSGNTIYF. The DNA of the CDR3 is TGCAGCGTCAGGGGGTCTGGAAACACCATATATTTT.

V and J are TRBV4-3 and TRBJ2-1; D gene ambiguous. The CDR3 has 15 amino acids. Germline CDR1 LGHNA, CDR2 YSLEER. V lost 0 bases, J lost 6 bases, and 12 bases lay in between. The CDR3 coding sequence is TGCGCCAGCAGCCAAGAGGCCCTGACGGGCAATGAGCAGTTCTTC. This gives the protein CASSQEALTGNEQFF.

The rearrangement uses TRBV7-3 and TRBJ2-1, with TRBD2 identical over 8 bases. CDR1 is SGHTA, CDR2 FQGTGA, per germline. V was pared by 0 bases and J by 0 bases, with 1 base of the junction left unmatched. CDR3 length equals 16 residues. DNA for the CDR3: TGTGCCAGCAGCTTAACTAGCGGGACCTCCTACAATGAGCAGTTCTTC. As protein: CASSLTSGTSYNEQFF.

The rearrangement uses TRBV30 and TRBJ1-2; possibly TRBD1 for D (5 bases). In germline, CDR1 is GTSNPN, CDR2 SVGIG (reference sequence). This CDR3 is built from 12 residues. V lost 1 base, J lost 4 bases, and 7 bases lay in between. The CDR3 here is CAWSGTSYGYTF. DNA for the CDR3: TGTGCCTGGAGTGGGACAAGCTATGGCTACACCTTC.

The chain recombines TRBV7-2 with TRBJ2-7, with no clear D. Germline-derived CDR1 and CDR2 are SGHTA and FQGNSA. The CDR3 has 15 residues. Trimming shortened V by 0 bases and J by 0 bases, and 9 bases separated the two germline ends. In nucleotides, the CDR3 is TGTGCCAGCAGCTTAGCGCGGAGACTCTCCTACGAGCAGTACTTC. Its translation: CASSLARRLSYEQYF.